This T cell receptor (beta chain) emerged from a study of PD-1 blockade in classical Hodgkin lymphoma. Study-level points and caveats: Healthy donors were reported to have higher baseline TCR diversity than newly diagnosed patients. Compared with baseline, CD4+ but not CD8+ TCR diversity had risen significantly by C4D1. Exclusion applied to patients who initiated nivolumab less than 1 year following ASCT. Similar baseline diversity was found in complete responders and newly diagnosed patients.

Trimming pared 3 bases from V and 1 base from J, leaving 10 bases between. The CDR3 has 14 amino acids. Per germline, CDR1 SGHRS and CDR2 YFSETQ. The protocol was immunoSEQ multiplex PCR, while the TCRdb copy is restricted to in-frame clones and leaves out a portion. In the table there are tens of thousands of clones, 88% of which are singletons. Every one of the patients relapsed after autologous stem cell transplantation (brentuximab vedotin exposure was variable). A note on this clone: Its antigen is still unknown.

The chain combines TRBV5-1 with TRBJ1-1; D gene ambiguous. Here the sequenced sample was peripheral blood mononuclear cells (PBMCs), taken before the second cycle of nivolumab. This clonotype originated in a human donor with classical Hodgkin lymphoma. CDR3 in amino acids: CASSYPDKNTEAFF. Written as DNA, the CDR3 is TGCGCCAGCAGCTACCCTGACAAGAACACTGAAGCTTTCTTT.